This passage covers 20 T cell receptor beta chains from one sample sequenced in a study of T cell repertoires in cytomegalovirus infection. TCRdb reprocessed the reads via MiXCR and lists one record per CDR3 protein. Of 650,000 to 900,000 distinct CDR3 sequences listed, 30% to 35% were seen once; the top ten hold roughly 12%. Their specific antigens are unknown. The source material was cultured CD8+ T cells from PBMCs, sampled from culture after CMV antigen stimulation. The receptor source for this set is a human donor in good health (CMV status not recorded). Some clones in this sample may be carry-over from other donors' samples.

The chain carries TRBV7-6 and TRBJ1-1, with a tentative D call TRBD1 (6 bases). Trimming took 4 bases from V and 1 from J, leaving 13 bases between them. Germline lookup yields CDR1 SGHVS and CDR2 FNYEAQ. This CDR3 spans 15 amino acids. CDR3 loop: CASSYPRGRNTEAFF. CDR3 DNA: TGTGCCAGCAGCTACCCTCGGGGGCGGAACACTGAAGCTTTCTTT.

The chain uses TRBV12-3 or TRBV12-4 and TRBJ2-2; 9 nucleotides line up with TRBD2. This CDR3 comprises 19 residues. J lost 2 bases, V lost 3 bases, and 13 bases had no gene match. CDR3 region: CASSFIVRLAGRNTGELFF. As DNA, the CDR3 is TGTGCCAGCAGTTTTATCGTTCGCCTAGCGGGGAGAAACACCGGGGAGCTGTTTTTT.

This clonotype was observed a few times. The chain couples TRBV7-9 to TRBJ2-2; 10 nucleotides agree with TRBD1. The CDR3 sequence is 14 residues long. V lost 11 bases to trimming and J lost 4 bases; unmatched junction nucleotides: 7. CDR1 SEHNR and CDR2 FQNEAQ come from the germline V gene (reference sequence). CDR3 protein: CAGFGTGVTGELFF. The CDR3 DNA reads TGTGCCGGTTTCGGGACAGGGGTCACCGGGGAGCTGTTTTTT.

This chain's CDR3 is CASSASDSRAEQYF. The DNA for the CDR3 is TGTGCCAGTAGCGCGTCGGACTCCCGGGCCGAGCAGTACTTC. The V call is TRBV19, the J call TRBJ2-7; a weak D match, TRBD2 (5 bases). There are 14 residues in the CDR3. V dropped 6 bases and J dropped 6 bases, with 18 bases sitting between them. Germline V gives CDR1 LNHDA, CDR2 SQIVND (reference sequence).

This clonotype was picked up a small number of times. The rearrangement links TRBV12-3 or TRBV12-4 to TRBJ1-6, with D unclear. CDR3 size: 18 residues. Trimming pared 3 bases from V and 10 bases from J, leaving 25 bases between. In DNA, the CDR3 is TGTGCCAGCAGTTTCATTGTTGAGAGGGAACGGGTAATCTCACCCCTCCACTTT. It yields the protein CASSFIVERERVISPLHF.

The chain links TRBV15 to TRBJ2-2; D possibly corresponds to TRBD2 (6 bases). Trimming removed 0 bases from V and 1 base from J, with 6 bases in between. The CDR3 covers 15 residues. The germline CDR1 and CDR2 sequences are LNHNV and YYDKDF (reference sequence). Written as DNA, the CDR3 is TGTGCCACCAGCAGAGACGGGGGGAACACCGGGGAGCTGTTTTTT. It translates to CATSRDGGNTGELFF.

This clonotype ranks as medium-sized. For the CDR3, the DNA is TGTGCCAGCAGCTTCTTCCGGACAGCGAATTCACCCCTCCACTTT. Protein: CASSFFRTANSPLHF. The chain links TRBV7-2 to TRBJ1-6; a weak D match, TRBD1 (6 bases). V dropped 3 bases and J dropped 7 bases, with 13 bases sitting between them. The CDR3 has 15 residues. Germline CDR1 reads SGHTA; CDR2 reads FQGNSA.

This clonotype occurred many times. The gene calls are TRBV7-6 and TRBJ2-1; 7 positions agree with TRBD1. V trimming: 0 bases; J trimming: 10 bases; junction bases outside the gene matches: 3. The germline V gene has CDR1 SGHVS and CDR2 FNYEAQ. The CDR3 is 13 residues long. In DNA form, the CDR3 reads TGTGCCAGCAGCTTAGCGGGACAGACGGAGCAGTTCTTC. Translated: CASSLAGQTEQFF.

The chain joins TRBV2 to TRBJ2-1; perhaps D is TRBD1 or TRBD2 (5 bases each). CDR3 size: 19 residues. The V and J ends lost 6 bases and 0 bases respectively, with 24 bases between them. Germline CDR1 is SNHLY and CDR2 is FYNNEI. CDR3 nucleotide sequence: TGTGCCAGCAGGGGGGTTTGGCATAGGGACGACAACTCCTACAATGAGCAGTTCTTC. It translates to CASRGVWHRDDNSYNEQFF. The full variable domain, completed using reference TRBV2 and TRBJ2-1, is EPEVTQTPSHQVTQMGQEVILRCVPISNHLYFYWYRQILGQKVEFLVSFYNNEISEKSEIFDDQFSVERPDGSNFTLKIRSTKLEDSAMYFCASRGVWHRDDNSYNEQFFGPGTRLTVL.

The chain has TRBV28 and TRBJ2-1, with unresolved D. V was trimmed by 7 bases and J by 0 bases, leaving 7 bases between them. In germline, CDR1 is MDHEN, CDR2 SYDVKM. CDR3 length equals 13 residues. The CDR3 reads CASTQYSYNEQFF. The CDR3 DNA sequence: TGTGCCAGCACCCAGTACTCCTACAATGAGCAGTTCTTC.

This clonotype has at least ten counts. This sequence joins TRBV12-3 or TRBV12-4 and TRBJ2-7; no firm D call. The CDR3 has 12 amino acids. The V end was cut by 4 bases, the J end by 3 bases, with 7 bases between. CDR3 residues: CASSYLYYEQYF. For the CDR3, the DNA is TGTGCCAGCAGTTATCTTTACTACGAGCAGTACTTC.

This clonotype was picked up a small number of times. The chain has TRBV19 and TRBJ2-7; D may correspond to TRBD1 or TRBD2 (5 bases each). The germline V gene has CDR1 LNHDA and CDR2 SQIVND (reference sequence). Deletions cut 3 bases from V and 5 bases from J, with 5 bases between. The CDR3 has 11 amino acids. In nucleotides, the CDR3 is TGTGCCAGTAGTATGGGGGACGAGCAGTACTTC. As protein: CASSMGDEQYF.

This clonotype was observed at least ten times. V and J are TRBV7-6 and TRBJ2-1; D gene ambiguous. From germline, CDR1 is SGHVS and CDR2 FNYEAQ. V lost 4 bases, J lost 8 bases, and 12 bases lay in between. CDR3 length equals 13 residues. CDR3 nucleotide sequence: TGTGCCAGCAGCTCCACTCTGGGTGATGAGCAGTTCTTC. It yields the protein CASSSTLGDEQFF.

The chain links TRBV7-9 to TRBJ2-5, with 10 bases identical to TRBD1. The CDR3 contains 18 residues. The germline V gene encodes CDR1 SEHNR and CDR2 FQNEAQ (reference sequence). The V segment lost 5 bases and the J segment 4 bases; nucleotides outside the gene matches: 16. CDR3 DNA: TGTGCCAGCAGCCCGCAGGGACAGGGGATGGGGAGCCGAGAGACCCAGTACTTC. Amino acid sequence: CASSPQGQGMGSRETQYF.

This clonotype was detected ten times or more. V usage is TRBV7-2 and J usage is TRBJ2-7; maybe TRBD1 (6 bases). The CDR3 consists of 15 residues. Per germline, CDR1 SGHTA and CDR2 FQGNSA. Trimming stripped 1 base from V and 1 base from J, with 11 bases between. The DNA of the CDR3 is TGTGCCAGCAGCTTAGGGGTCGGACAGTCCTACGAGCAGTACGTC. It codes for CASSLGVGQSYEQYV.

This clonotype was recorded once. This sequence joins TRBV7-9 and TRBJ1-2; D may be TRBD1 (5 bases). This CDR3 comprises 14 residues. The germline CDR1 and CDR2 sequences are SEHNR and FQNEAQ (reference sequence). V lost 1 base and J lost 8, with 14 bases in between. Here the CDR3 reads CASSLGGERRGYTF. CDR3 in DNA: TGTGCCAGCAGCTTAGGGGGCGAAAGAAGAGGCTACACCTTC.

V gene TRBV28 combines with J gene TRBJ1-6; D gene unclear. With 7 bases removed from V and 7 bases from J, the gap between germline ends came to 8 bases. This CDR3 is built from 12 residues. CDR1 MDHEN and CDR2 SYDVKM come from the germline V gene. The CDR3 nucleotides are TGTGCCAGCAAGGCGAGCAATTCACCCCTCCACTTT. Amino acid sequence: CASKASNSPLHF.

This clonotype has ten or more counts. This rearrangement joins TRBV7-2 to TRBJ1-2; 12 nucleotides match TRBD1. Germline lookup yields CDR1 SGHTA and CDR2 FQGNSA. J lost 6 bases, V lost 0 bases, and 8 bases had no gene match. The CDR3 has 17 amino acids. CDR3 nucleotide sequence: TGTGCCAGCAGCTTAGCCTCCGGGACAGGGGGCTTGAATGGCTACACCTTC. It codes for CASSLASGTGGLNGYTF.

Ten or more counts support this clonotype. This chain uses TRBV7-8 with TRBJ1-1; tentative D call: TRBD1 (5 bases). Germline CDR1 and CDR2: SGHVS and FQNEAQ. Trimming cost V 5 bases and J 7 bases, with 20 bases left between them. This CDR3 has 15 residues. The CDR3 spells CASSPNGGVTLEAFF. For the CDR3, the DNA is TGTGCCAGCAGCCCAAATGGGGGGGTGACTCTTGAAGCTTTCTTT.

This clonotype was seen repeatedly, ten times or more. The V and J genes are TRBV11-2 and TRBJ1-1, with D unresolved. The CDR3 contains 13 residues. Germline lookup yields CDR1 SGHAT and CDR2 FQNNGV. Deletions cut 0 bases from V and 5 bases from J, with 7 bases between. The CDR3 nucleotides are TGTGCCAGCAGCTTAGACCCCGTGACTGAAGCTTTCTTT. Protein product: CASSLDPVTEAFF.